This T cell receptor beta chain was sequenced for a study of cytomegalovirus exposure and HLA in healthy donors. The PCR contained 60 Vbeta and 13 Jbeta primers. The data were produced by immunoSEQ multiplex PCR, yet TCRdb's version contains in-frame clones alone and is incomplete. This sample yields some 180,000 clones, of which around 80% are seen a single time; roughly 2.5% belongs to the top ten. The CDR3 loop spans 14 amino acids. The germline V gene has CDR1 MNHEY and CDR2 SMNVEV (reference sequence). J gave up 5 bases and V 8 bases, and 8 bases lay outside the gene matches. The source is a woman under 40 in good health and CMV-seropositive. The V gene is TRBV27, the J gene TRBJ2-2, with 7 bases identical to TRBD2. The sequenced sample consisted of PBMCs. Written as DNA, the CDR3 is TGTGCCAGCGCTTACCTCGGGGGGACCGGGGAGCTGTTTTTT. The encoded protein is CASAYLGGTGELFF.